The clone carrying this T cell receptor (beta chain) was observed once. Its antigen is still unknown. Genomic DNA templated the TCR beta VDJ and CDR3 profiling. TCRdb re-called the reads with MiXCR, one entry per CDR3 protein. The profile shows fewer than 300,000 distinct CDR3 sequences, roughly 82% of them singletons. This sample is part of a study of CD8+CD57+ T cells in acquired aplastic anemia. Study overall: Sorted cells (CD4+ and CD8+) yielded DNA amounts that averaged roughly 3.2 ug. Study results and caveats: Common to patients and controls were 25 to 30 CD8+ CDR3 sequences. Patients showed no significant difference from controls in CD8+ Simpson's diversity.

Only patients with CD8+CD57+ cell expansion on flow cytometry were chosen for sequencing. At blood sampling, none of the patients had yet received therapy. The V gene's germline CDR1 is SGHNT and CDR2 YYREEE (reference sequence). V gave up 4 bases and J gave up 9 bases, with 7 bases separating them. The CDR3 has 11 residues. The receptor was derived from a human donor with aplastic anemia. Source material: sorted CD4+, CD8+, or CD8+CD57+ T cells (not recorded which) from PBMCs. The genes are TRBV5-4 and TRBJ2-2; no clear D gene. CDR3 region: CASSVTRELFF. The CDR3 bases are TGTGCCAGCAGCGTTACTAGGGAGCTGTTTTTT.